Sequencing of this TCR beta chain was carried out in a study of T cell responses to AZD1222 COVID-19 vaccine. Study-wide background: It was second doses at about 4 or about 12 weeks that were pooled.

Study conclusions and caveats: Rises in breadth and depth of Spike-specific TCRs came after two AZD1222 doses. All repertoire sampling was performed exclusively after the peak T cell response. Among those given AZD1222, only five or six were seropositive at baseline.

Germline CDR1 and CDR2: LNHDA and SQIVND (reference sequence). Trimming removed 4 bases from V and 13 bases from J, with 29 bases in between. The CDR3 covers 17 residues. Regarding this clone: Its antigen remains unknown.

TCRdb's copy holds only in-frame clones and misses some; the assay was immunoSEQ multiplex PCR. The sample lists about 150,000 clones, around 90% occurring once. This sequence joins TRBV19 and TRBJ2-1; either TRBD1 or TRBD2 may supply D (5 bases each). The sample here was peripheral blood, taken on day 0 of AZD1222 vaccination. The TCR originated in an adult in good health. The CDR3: CASSNQYGIDSGQKQFF. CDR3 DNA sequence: TGTGCCAGTAGTAATCAATACGGGATAGACTCTGGACAAAAACAGTTCTTC.